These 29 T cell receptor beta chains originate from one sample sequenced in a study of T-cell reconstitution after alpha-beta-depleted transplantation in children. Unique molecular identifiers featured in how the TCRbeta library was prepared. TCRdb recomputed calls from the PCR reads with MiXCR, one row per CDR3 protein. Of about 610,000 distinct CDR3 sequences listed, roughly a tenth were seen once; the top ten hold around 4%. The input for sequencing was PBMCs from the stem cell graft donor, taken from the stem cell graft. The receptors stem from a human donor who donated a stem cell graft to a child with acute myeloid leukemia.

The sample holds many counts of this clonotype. DNA of the CDR3: TGTGCCAGCAGCTCGGGACCGATCGAGCAGTTCTTC. Translating gives CASSSGPIEQFF. The rearrangement joins TRBV11-3 to TRBJ2-1, with D perhaps matching TRBD1 or TRBD2 (5 bases each). CDR3 size: 12 residues. Germline lookup yields CDR1 SGHNT and CDR2 YENEEA. Trimming left V 4 bases short and J 10 bases short, with 11 bases between.

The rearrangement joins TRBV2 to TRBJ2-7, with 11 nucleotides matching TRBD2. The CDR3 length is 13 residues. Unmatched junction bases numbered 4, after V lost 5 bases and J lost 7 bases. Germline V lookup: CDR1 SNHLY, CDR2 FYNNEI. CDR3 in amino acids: CASSILAGVEQYF. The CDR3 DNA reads TGTGCCAGCAGTATACTAGCGGGAGTAGAGCAGTACTTC.

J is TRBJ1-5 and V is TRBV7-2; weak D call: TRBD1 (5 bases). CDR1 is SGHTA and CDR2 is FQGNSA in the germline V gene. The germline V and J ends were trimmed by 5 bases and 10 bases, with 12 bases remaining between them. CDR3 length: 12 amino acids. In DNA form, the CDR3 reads TGTGCCAGCAGCCAATTCCAGGGACCCCAGCATTTT. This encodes CASSQFQGPQHF.

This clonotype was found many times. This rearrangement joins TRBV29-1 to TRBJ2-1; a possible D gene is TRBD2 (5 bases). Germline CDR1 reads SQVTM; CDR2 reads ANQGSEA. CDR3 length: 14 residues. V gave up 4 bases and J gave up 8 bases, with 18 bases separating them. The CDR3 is CSVVPAERPHEQFF. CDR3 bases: TGCAGCGTTGTCCCCGCGGAGCGGCCCCATGAGCAGTTCTTC.

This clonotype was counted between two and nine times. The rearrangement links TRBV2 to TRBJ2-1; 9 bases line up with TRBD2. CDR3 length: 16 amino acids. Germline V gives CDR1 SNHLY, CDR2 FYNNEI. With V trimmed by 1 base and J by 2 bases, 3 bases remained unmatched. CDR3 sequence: CASSEEAGGPYNEQFF. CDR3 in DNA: TGTGCCAGCAGTGAAGAGGCGGGAGGGCCCTACAATGAGCAGTTCTTC. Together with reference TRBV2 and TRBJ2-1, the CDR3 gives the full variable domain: EPEVTQTPSHQVTQMGQEVILRCVPISNHLYFYWYRQILGQKVEFLVSFYNNEISEKSEIFDDQFSVERPDGSNFTLKIRSTKLEDSAMYFCASSEEAGGPYNEQFFGPGTRLTVL.

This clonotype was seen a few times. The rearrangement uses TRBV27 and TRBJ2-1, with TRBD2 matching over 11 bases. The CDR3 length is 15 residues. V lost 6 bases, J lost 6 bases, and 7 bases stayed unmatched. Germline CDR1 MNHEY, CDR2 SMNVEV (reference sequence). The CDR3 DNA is TGTGCCAGCAGGGGGACTAGCGGAGGGGCCAATGAGCAGTTCTTC. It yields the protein CASRGTSGGANEQFF.

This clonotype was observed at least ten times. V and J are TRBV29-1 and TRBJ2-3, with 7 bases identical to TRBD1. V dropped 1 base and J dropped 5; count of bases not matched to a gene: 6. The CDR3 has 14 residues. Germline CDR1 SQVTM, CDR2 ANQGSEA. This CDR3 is CSVEVRDRGDTQYF. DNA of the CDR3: TGCAGCGTTGAAGTCCGGGACAGAGGAGATACGCAGTATTTT.

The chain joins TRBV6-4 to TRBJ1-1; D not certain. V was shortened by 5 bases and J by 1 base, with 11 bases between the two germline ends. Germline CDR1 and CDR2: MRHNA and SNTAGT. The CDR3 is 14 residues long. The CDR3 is CASSKTAGNTEAFF. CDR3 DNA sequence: TGTGCCAGCAGTAAGACGGCAGGGAACACTGAAGCTTTCTTT.

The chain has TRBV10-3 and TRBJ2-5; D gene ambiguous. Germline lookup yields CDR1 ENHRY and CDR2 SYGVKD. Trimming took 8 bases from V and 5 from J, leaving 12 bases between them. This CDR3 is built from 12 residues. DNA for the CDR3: TGTGCCATCCGCGCAGGCGACGAGACCCAGTACTTC. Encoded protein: CAIRAGDETQYF.

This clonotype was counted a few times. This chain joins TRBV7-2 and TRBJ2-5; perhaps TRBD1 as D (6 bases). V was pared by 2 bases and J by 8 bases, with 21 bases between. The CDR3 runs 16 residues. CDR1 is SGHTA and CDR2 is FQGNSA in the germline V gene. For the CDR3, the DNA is TGTGCCAGCAGCTTACAAGCCCTCGGGACATCGGGAACCCAGTACTTC. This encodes CASSLQALGTSGTQYF.

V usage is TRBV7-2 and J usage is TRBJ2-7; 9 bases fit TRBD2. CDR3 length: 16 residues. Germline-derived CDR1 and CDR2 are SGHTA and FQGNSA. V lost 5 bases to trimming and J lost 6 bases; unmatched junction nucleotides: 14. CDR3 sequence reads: CASSPITSGRVREQYF. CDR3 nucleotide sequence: TGTGCCAGCAGCCCAATCACTAGCGGGCGGGTTCGCGAGCAGTACTTC.

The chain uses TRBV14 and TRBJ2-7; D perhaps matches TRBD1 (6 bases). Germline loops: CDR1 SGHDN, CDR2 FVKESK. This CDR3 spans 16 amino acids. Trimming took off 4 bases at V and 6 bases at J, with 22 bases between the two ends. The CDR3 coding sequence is TGTGCCAGCAGCCGACCCGTCCCCAGGGGATTGGGCGAGCAGTACTTC. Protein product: CASSRPVPRGLGEQYF.

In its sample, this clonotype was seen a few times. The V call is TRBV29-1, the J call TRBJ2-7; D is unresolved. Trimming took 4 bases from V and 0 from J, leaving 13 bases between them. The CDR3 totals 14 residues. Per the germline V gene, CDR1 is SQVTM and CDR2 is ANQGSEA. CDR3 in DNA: TGCAGCGTTGGATCCAGCGAAAGCTCCTACGAGCAGTACTTC. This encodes CSVGSSESSYEQYF.

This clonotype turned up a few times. The CDR3 protein is CSAFGVTGAYEQYF. CDR3 coding DNA: TGCAGTGCGTTTGGGGTAACAGGGGCCTACGAGCAGTACTTC. The V and J genes are TRBV20-1 and TRBJ2-7, with 7 bases fitting TRBD1. Germline V gene data show CDR1 as DFQATT and CDR2 as SNEGSKA (reference sequence). The trim removed 6 bases at V and 2 bases at J, leaving 10 bases unmatched. The CDR3 is made up of 14 amino acids.

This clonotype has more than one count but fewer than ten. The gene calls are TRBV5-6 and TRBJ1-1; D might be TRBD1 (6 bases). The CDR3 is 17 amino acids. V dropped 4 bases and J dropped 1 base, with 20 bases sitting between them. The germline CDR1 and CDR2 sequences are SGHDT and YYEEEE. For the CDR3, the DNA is TGTGCCAGCAGCGCCCTGGGGGGGGCGCGGGGGAACACTGAAGCTTTCTTT. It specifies CASSALGGARGNTEAFF.

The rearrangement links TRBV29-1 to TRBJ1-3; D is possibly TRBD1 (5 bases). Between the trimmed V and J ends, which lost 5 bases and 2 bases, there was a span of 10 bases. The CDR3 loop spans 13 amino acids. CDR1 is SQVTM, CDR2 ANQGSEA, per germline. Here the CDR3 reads CSVNVGAGNTIYF. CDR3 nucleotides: TGCAGCGTTAATGTGGGGGCTGGAAACACCATATATTTT.

CDR3 region: CASSQDLEEETQYF. CDR3 in DNA: TGCGCCAGCAGCCAAGATCTAGAGGAAGAGACCCAGTACTTC. The genes are TRBV4-3 and TRBJ2-5, with D unclear. Germline V gene lookup returns CDR1 LGHNA and CDR2 YSLEER. V lost 0 bases and J 3 bases, leaving 8 bases between the germline ends. This CDR3 contains 14 residues.

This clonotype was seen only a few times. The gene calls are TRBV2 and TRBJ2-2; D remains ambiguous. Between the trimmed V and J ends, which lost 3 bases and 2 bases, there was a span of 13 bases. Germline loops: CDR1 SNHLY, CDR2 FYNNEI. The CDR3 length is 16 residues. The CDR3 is CASSEGRQANTGELFF. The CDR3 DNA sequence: TGTGCCAGCAGTGAGGGCCGGCAAGCTAACACCGGGGAGCTGTTTTTT.

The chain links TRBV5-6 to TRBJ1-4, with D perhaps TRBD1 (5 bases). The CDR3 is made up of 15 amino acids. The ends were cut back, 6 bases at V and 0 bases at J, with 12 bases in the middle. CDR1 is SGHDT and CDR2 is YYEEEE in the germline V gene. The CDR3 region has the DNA TGTGCCAGCAATCTCCTAGGGGCAACTAATGAAAAACTGTTTTTT. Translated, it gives CASNLLGATNEKLFF.

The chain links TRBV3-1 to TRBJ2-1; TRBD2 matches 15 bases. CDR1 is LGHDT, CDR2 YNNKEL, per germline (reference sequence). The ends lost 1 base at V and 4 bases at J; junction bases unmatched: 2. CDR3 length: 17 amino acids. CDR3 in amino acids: CASSQGTSGRVYNEQFF. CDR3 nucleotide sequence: TGTGCCAGCAGCCAAGGGACTAGCGGGAGGGTGTACAATGAGCAGTTCTTC.

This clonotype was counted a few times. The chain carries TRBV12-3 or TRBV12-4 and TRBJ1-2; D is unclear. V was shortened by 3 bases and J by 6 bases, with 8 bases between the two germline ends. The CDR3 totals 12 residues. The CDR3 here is CASSFGWDGYTF. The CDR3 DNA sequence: TGTGCCAGCAGTTTTGGGTGGGATGGCTACACCTTC.

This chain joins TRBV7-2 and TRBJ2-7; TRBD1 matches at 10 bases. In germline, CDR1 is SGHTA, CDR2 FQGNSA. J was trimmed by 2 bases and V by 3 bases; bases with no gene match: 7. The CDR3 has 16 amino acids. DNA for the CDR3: TGTGCCAGCAGCTTGGCATTGGGACAGGGGCCCTACGAGCAGTACTTC. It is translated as CASSLALGQGPYEQYF.

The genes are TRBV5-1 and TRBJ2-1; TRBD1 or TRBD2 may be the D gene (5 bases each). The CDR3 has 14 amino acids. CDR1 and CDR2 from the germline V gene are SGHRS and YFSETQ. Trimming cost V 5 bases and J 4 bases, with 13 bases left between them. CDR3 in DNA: TGCGCCAGCAGGACCGGGACGGGATACAATGAGCAGTTCTTC. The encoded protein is CASRTGTGYNEQFF.

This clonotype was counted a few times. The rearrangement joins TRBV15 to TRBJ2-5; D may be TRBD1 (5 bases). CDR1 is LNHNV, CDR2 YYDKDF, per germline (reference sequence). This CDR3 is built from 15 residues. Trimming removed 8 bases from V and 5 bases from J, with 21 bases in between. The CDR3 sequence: CATLPQGTSRETQYF. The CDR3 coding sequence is TGTGCCACCCTTCCGCAGGGAACCTCCAGGGAGACCCAGTACTTC.

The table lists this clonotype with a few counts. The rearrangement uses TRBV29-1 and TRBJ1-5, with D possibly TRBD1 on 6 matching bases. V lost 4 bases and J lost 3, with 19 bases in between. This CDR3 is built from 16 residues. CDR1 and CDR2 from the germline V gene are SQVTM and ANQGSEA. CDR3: CSVVAVGGGPNQPQHF. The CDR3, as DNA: TGCAGCGTTGTTGCTGTCGGCGGGGGGCCCAATCAGCCCCAGCATTTT.

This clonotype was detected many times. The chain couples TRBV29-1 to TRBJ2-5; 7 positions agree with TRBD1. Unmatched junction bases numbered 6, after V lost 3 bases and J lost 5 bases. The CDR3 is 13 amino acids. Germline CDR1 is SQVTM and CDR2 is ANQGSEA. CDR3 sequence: CSVDTGVTETQYF. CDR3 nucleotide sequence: TGCAGCGTTGACACAGGGGTTACGGAGACCCAGTACTTC.

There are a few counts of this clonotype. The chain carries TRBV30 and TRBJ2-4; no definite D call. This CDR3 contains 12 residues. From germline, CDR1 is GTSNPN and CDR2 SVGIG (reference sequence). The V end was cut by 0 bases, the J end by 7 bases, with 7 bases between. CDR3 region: CAWSVLNNIQYF. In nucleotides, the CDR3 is TGTGCCTGGAGTGTACTGAACAACATTCAGTACTTC.

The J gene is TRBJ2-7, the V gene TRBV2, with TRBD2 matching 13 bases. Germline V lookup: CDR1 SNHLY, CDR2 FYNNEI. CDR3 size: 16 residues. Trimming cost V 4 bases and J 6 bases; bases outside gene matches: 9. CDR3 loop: CASSVTSGRASGEQYF. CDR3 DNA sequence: TGTGCCAGCAGTGTTACTAGCGGGAGGGCGAGTGGCGAGCAGTACTTC.

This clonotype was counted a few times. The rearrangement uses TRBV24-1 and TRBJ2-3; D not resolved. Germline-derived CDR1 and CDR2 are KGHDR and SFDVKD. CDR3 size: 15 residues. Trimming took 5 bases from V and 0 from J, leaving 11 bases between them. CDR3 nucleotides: TGTGCCACCAGTGGCGAAGCGCCCAGCACAGATACGCAGTATTTT. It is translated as CATSGEAPSTDTQYF.